The 30 T cell receptor beta chains in this list originate from one sample, sequenced in a study. TCRdb fed the 5' RACE reads into MiXCR, producing one record per CDR3 protein. The data contain over 8,000 distinct CDR3 sequences, approximately 71% of them singletons. Sequencing input: tumor-infiltrating naive CD4+ T cells sorted from the breast tumor. Subset here: naive CD4+ T cells, CD4+CD45RA+CD25-. Receptor source: a female donor with breast cancer.

The chain links TRBV29-1 to TRBJ1-1; D perhaps matches TRBD1 (6 bases). This CDR3 contains 14 residues. CDR1 and CDR2 (germline): SQVTM, ANQGSEA. Trimming took 6 bases from V and 3 from J, leaving 17 bases between them. In DNA, the CDR3 is TGCAGCGTAGCGACAGGCGGGGAATACACTGAAGCTTTCTTT. Its translation is CSVATGGEYTEAFF.

This clonotype was seen a few times. CDR3 sequence: CASSLGQGDPYEQYF. CDR3 nucleotides: TGCGCCAGCAGCTTGGGACAGGGAGACCCCTACGAGCAGTACTTC. V gene TRBV4-1 combines with J gene TRBJ2-7, with 9 bases matching TRBD1. Germline V lookup: CDR1 MGHRA, CDR2 YSYEKL. V trimming: 5 bases; J trimming: 2 bases; junction bases outside the gene matches: 7. This CDR3 spans 15 amino acids.

The V and J genes are TRBV20-1 and TRBJ1-1, with D possibly TRBD1 on 5 matching bases. With 1 base removed from V and 4 bases from J, the gap between germline ends came to 25 bases. The CDR3 runs 18 residues. Germline V lookup: CDR1 DFQATT, CDR2 SNEGSKA (reference sequence). In DNA form, the CDR3 reads TGCAGTGCTAGAGTGTGTTGGCAGGGAACGATGAGGACCACTGAAGCTTTCTTT. It encodes CSARVCWQGTMRTTEAFF.

This chain connects TRBV7-9 to TRBJ2-1, with D unclear. V was trimmed by 5 bases and J by 7 bases, leaving 9 bases between them. From germline, CDR1 is SEHNR and CDR2 FQNEAQ (reference sequence). CDR3 length: 12 amino acids. In nucleotides, the CDR3 is TGTGCCAGCAGCCTAGTGGGTAATGAGCAGTTCTTC. Translating gives CASSLVGNEQFF.

The V gene is TRBV9, the J gene TRBJ2-7; 10 positions match TRBD2. The junction had 4 bases not matched to a gene; V was cut back by 4 bases and J by 3 bases. Germline V gene lookup returns CDR1 SGDLS and CDR2 YYNGEE. CDR3 length equals 14 residues. CDR3: CASSTASGSYEQYF. For the CDR3, the DNA is TGTGCCAGCAGCACCGCTAGCGGGAGCTACGAGCAGTACTTC.

V is TRBV20-1 and J is TRBJ2-5; 10 bases line up with TRBD2. Germline lookup yields CDR1 DFQATT and CDR2 SNEGSKA (reference sequence). Trimming cost V 5 bases and J 5 bases; bases outside gene matches: 5. The CDR3 spans 13 residues. CDR3: CSAYLAGVETQYF. CDR3 nucleotides: TGCAGTGCTTATCTAGCGGGGGTGGAGACCCAGTACTTC.

The rearrangement uses TRBV5-1 and TRBJ1-2; D ambiguous. The CDR3 runs to 15 residues. Trimming stripped 4 bases from V and 4 bases from J, with 17 bases between. The germline V gene encodes CDR1 SGHRS and CDR2 YFSETQ. Here the CDR3 DNA reads TGCGCCAGCAGCCCCGTAGGCGGGGAGCTCTATGGCTACACCTTC. Residues: CASSPVGGELYGYTF.

The genes are TRBV5-1 and TRBJ1-2; possible D gene TRBD1, 6 bases. This CDR3 spans 14 amino acids. Between the trimmed V and J ends, which lost 4 bases and 0 bases, there was a span of 10 bases. The germline V gene encodes CDR1 SGHRS and CDR2 YFSETQ. The CDR3 region is CASSADSANYGYTF. The CDR3 DNA is TGCGCCAGCAGCGCGGACAGCGCTAACTATGGCTACACCTTC.

This clonotype has just a few counts. V is TRBV12-3 or TRBV12-4 and J is TRBJ2-1, with D perhaps TRBD2 (6 bases). The CDR3 is made up of 14 amino acids. V lost 3 bases to trimming and J lost 6 bases, with 12 bases between them. The CDR3 nucleotides read TGTGCCAGCAGTTTGGAGGGCGTCACCAATGAGCAGTTCTTC. This codes for CASSLEGVTNEQFF.

This chain links TRBV29-1 with TRBJ1-2; D might be TRBD1 (6 bases). The CDR3 is 14 residues long. The germline CDR1 and CDR2 sequences are SQVTM and ANQGSEA. V lost 4 bases and J lost 7, with 19 bases in between. The CDR3 nucleotides read TGCAGCGTTGGCCTTGGGGGGCGGGCCCGTGGCTACACCTTC. Amino acid sequence: CSVGLGGRARGYTF.

The chain is built from TRBV5-1 and TRBJ2-7; D gene ambiguous. CDR3 length: 11 residues. Germline values: CDR1 SGHRS, CDR2 YFSETQ. V dropped 0 bases and J dropped 4 bases, with 2 bases sitting between them. CDR3: CASSLGYEQYF. The CDR3 DNA is TGCGCCAGCAGCTTGGGGTACGAGCAGTACTTC.

CDR3 region: CSATRQGVQPQHF. The CDR3 bases are TGCAGTGCTACCCGACAGGGGGTTCAGCCCCAGCATTTT. This sequence joins TRBV20-1 and TRBJ1-5; 9 nucleotides align to TRBD1. The V gene's germline CDR1 is DFQATT and CDR2 SNEGSKA (reference sequence). Trimming at V came to 4 bases and at J to 6 bases, leaving 4 bases not matched to a gene. The CDR3 is made up of 13 amino acids.

This clonotype was picked up a small number of times. One end of the junction does not line up with germline, which may come from a read error. The chain uses TRBV7-7 and TRBJ2-1, with D perhaps TRBD1 (6 bases). Per germline, CDR1 SSHAT and CDR2 FNYEAQ (reference sequence). The CDR3 has 14 residues. The CDR3 DNA reads as TGTGCTAGCAGCTTAAACAGGGACTACAATGAGCAGTTCTTC. Its protein product is CASSLNRDYNEQFF.

V usage is TRBV20-1 and J usage is TRBJ1-2; D unresolved. CDR3 length equals 12 residues. From germline, CDR1 is DFQATT and CDR2 SNEGSKA (reference sequence). The germline V and J ends were trimmed by 6 bases and 4 bases, with 12 bases remaining between them. The CDR3 here is CSARHLPYGYTF. The CDR3 DNA reads as TGCAGTGCCCGGCACCTGCCCTATGGCTACACCTTC.

The rearrangement joins TRBV6-1 to TRBJ2-5, with TRBD1 matching over 7 bases. Germline CDR1 MNHNS, CDR2 SASEGT. The CDR3 is 12 residues long. Losses at the gene ends were 6 bases for V and 5 bases for J; bases not matched to a gene: 3. The CDR3 spells CASRQGRETQYF. CDR3 coding DNA: TGTGCCAGCAGACAGGGGCGGGAGACCCAGTACTTC.

This clonotype came up a few times. The chain is built from TRBV4-1 and TRBJ2-3; 8 bases map to TRBD1. CDR3 length equals 16 residues. V shed 1 base, J shed 3 bases, and the junction held 6 bases outside the gene matches. Germline loops: CDR1 MGHRA, CDR2 YSYEKL. Here the CDR3 DNA reads TGCGCCAGCAGCCAAGCCGGGACAGGAGTAACAGATACGCAGTATTTT. It yields the protein CASSQAGTGVTDTQYF.

In the case of this clonotype: At one end the junction does not follow the germline gene, possibly because of a read error. This rearrangement joins TRBV5-1 to TRBJ2-7; no definite D call. Germline CDR1 SGHRS, CDR2 YFSETQ. This CDR3 has 14 amino acids. CDR3 amino acids: CASSLAPASYERYF. Written as DNA, the CDR3 is TGCGCCAGCAGCTTGGCCCCAGCCTCCTACGAGCGGTACTTC.

This rearrangement joins TRBV5-3 to TRBJ1-5, with a possible D match to TRBD1 (5 bases). TRBV5-3 is given ORF status, its function remaining uncertain. V was trimmed by 0 bases and J by 5 bases, leaving 18 bases between them. CDR3 length: 17 residues. The CDR3 spells CARSLGSRGVQHQPQHF. The CDR3 region has the DNA TGTGCCAGAAGCTTGGGAAGTCGGGGGGTTCAACATCAGCCCCAGCATTTT.

The V call is TRBV11-1, the J call TRBJ1-1, with TRBD1 identical over 8 bases. The trim removed 5 bases at V and 3 bases at J, leaving 8 bases unmatched. The CDR3 runs 15 residues. The germline V gene has CDR1 SGHAT and CDR2 FQDESV (reference sequence). CDR3 in DNA: TGTGCCAGCAGCCCCCCTTCAGGGGGCCACACTGAAGCTTTCTTT. This sequence encodes CASSPPSGGHTEAFF.

J is TRBJ2-3 and V is TRBV11-2, with D uncertain. The V gene lost 6 bases and the J gene lost 2 bases, with 12 bases spanning the gap. CDR1 and CDR2 from the germline V gene are SGHAT and FQNNGV. This CDR3 spans 14 amino acids. CDR3 bases: TGTGCCAGCAGTATACAGTTGTCCACAGATACGCAGTATTTT. Amino acids: CASSIQLSTDTQYF.

The chain carries TRBV20-1 and TRBJ1-2, with 9 bases matching TRBD1. With V trimmed by 0 bases and J by 8 bases, 13 bases remained unmatched. Germline V CDR1 and CDR2: DFQATT, SNEGSKA (reference sequence). CDR3 size: 16 residues. The CDR3 nucleotides read TGCAGTGCTAGAGATTTCCTGACAGGGGGTTTAAAGGGCTACACCTTC. Protein: CSARDFLTGGLKGYTF.

The chain carries TRBV27 and TRBJ2-1, with 8 bases aligning to TRBD2. After removal of 5 bases from V and 6 bases from J, the junction contained 6 bases not matched to a gene. This CDR3 spans 14 amino acids. Germline CDR1 MNHEY, CDR2 SMNVEV (reference sequence). CDR3 region: CASSRLAGGNEQFF. The CDR3, as DNA: TGTGCCAGCAGTAGGCTAGCGGGTGGCAATGAGCAGTTCTTC.

The chain employs TRBV10-2 and TRBJ2-3; 16 bases line up with TRBD2. The germline V gene encodes CDR1 WSHSY and CDR2 SAAADI. This CDR3 spans 17 amino acids. V was clipped by 6 bases and J by 1 base; unmatched bases: 4. CDR3 sequence (DNA): TGCGCCAGCAGAGGGACTAGCGGGGGGGTCCGCACAGATACGCAGTATTTT. Its translation: CASRGTSGGVRTDTQYF.

The rearrangement uses TRBV29-1 and TRBJ2-1, with 8 nucleotides matching TRBD2. CDR3 length: 14 residues. CDR1 SQVTM and CDR2 ANQGSEA come from the germline V gene. V was pared by 2 bases and J by 9 bases, with 9 bases of the junction left unmatched. CDR3 loop: CSVESGGLGGEQFF. The CDR3 DNA reads TGCAGCGTTGAAAGCGGGGGACTAGGGGGTGAGCAGTTCTTC.

The chain joins TRBV5-6 to TRBJ1-6, with no clear D. Germline values: CDR1 SGHDT, CDR2 YYEEEE. The CDR3 has 15 residues. Trimming cost V 1 base and J 7 bases, with 12 bases left between them. The CDR3 DNA reads TGTGCCAGCAGCTTGTACGCCAGGCCAAATTCACCCCTCCACTTT. Translating it yields CASSLYARPNSPLHF.

CDR3 in amino acids: CASSFRNEQFF. The CDR3 bases are TGTGCCAGCAGCTTCCGAAATGAGCAGTTCTTC. This chain uses TRBV12-3 or TRBV12-4 with TRBJ2-1; D unresolved. The germline V and J ends were trimmed by 6 bases and 7 bases, with 7 bases remaining between them. CDR3 length equals 11 residues.

The V call is TRBV11-3, the J call TRBJ2-1; D is possibly TRBD2 (7 bases). The V gene lost 5 bases and the J gene lost 5 bases, with 16 bases spanning the gap. Germline CDR1 SGHNT, CDR2 YENEEA. CDR3 size: 15 residues. As DNA, the CDR3 is TGTGCCAGCAGCCGCGGGGGCGGGACCCACAATGAGCAGTTCTTC. Amino acid sequence: CASSRGGGTHNEQFF.

The chain has TRBV7-9 and TRBJ2-1; D is perhaps TRBD2 (6 bases). From germline, CDR1 is SEHNR and CDR2 FQNEAQ (reference sequence). CDR3 size: 15 residues. The germline V and J ends were trimmed by 1 base and 4 bases, with 11 bases remaining between them. CDR3 bases: TGTGCCAGCAGCTTAGGATCTGCGGGGTACAATGAGCAGTTCTTC. Translation gives CASSLGSAGYNEQFF.

The chain links TRBV20-1 to TRBJ2-3, with 7 positions matching TRBD1. CDR1 is DFQATT and CDR2 is SNEGSKA in the germline V gene (reference sequence). Trimming cost V 0 bases and J 2 bases; bases outside gene matches: 8. The CDR3 spans 16 residues. This CDR3 reads CSARDPRDSYTDTQYF. DNA of the CDR3: TGCAGTGCTAGAGATCCCCGGGACAGTTACACAGATACGCAGTATTTT.

As concerns this clonotype: Germline and junction disagree at one end, which may indicate a read error. The V and J genes are TRBV7-6 and TRBJ1-6; the D is unclear. There are 14 residues in the CDR3. The germline CDR1 and CDR2 sequences are SGHVS and FNYEAQ. As DNA, the CDR3 is TGTGCCAGCAGCTTATCTGTGGGAAATTCACCCCTCCATTTT. It specifies CASSLSVGNSPLHF.